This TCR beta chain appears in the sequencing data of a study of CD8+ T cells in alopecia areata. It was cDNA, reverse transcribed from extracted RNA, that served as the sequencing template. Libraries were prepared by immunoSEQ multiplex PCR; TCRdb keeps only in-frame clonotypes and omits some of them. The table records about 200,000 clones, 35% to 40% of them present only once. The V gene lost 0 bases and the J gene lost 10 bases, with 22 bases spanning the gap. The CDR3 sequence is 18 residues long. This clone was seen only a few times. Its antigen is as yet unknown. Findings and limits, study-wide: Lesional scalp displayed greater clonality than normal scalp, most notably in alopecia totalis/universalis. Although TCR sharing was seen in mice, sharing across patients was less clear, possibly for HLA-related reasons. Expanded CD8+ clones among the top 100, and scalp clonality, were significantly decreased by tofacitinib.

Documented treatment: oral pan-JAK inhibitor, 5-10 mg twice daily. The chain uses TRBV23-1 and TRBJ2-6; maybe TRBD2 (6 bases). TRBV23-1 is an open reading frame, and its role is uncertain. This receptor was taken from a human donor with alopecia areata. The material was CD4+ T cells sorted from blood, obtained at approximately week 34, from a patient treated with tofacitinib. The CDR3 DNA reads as TGCGCCAGCAGTCAATCGCCGGGGGACCATACGCTACTAAACGTCCTGACTTTC. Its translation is CASSQSPGDHTLLNVLTF.